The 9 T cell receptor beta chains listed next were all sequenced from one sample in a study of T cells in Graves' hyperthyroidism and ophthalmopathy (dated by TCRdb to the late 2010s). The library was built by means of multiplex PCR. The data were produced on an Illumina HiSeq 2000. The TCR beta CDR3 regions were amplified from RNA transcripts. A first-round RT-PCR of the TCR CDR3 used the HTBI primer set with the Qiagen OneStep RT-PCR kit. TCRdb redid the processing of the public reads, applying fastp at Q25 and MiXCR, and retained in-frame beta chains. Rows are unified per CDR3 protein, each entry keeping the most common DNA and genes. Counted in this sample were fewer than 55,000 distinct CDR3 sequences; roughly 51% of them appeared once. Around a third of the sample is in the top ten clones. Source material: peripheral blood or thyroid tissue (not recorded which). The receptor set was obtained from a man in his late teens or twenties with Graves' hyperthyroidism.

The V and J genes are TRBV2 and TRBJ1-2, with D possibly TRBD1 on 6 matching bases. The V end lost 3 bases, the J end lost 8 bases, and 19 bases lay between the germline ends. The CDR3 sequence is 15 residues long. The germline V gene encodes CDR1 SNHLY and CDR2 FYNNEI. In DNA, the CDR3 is TGTGCCAGCAGTGACGGTGGGGCAGGGGATTGGGGCTACACCTTC. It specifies CASSDGGAGDWGYTF.

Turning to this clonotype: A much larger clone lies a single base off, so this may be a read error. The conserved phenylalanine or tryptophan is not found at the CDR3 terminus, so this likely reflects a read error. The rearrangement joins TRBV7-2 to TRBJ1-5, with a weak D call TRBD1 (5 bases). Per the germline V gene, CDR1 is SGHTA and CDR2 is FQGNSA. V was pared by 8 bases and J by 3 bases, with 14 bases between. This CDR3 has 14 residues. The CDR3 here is CASSPGTDNQPQHL. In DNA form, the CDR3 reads TGTGCCAGCTCACCAGGGACGGACAATCAGCCCCAGCATCTT.

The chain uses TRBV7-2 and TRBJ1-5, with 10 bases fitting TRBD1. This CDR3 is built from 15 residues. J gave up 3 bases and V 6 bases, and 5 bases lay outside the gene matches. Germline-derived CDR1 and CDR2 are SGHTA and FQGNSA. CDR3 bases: TGTGCCAGCAGTAAGGACAGGGGGGTCAATCAGCCCCAGCATTTT. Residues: CASSKDRGVNQPQHF.

The CDR3 DNA sequence: TGTGCCAGCGTTGTCGGGGGGAACTATGGCTACACCTTC. Translating gives CASVVGGNYGYTF. The chain recombines TRBV2 with TRBJ1-2; the D gene is possibly TRBD1 (5 bases). V was trimmed by 8 bases and J by 2 bases, leaving 12 bases between them. Germline V lookup: CDR1 SNHLY, CDR2 FYNNEI. The CDR3 is 13 amino acids.

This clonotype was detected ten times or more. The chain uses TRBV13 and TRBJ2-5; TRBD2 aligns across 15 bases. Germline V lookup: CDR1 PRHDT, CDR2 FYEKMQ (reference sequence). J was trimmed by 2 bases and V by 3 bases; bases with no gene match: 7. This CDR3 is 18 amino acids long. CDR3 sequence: CASSLRRTSGRGQETQYF. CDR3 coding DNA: TGTGCCAGCAGCTTGAGACGGACTAGCGGGAGGGGGCAAGAGACCCAGTACTTC.

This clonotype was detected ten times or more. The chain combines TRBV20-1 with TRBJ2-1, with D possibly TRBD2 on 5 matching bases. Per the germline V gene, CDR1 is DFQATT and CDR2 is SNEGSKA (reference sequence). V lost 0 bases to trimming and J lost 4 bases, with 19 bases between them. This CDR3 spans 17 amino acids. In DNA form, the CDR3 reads TGCAGTGCTAGAGATTCGCCGTTGAGGGCAACATACAATGAGCAGTTCTTC. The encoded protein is CSARDSPLRATYNEQFF.

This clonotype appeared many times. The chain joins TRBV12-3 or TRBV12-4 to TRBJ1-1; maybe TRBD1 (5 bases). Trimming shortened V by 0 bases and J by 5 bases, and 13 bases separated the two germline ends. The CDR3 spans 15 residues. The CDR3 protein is CASSLAPGGVTEAFF. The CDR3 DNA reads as TGTGCCAGCAGTTTAGCGCCGGGGGGGGTAACTGAAGCTTTCTTT.

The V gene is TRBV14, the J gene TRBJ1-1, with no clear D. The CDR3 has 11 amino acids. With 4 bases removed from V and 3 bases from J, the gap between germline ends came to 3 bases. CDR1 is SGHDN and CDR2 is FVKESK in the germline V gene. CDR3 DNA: TGTGCCAGCAGCCCGGACACTGAAGCTTTCTTT. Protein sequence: CASSPDTEAFF.

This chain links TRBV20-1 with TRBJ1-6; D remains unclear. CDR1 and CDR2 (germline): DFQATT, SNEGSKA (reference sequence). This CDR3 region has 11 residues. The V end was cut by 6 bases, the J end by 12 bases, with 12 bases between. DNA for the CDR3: TGCAGTGCAACGAGGACGGAACCCCTCCACTTT. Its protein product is CSATRTEPLHF.